These T cell receptor beta chains were read from a single sample in a study of neurological immune-mediated disorders. TCRdb reanalysed the 5' RACE reads using MiXCR and keeps one entry per CDR3 protein. The sample shows some 80,000 distinct CDR3 sequences, about 4% of them seen only once. The sequencing input was PBMCs. These receptors were taken from a woman in her sixties with multiple sclerosis. The CDR3 runs from the conserved cysteine through the conserved F or W.

j_call | v_call | cdr3_aa
TRBJ1-6 | TRBV7-6 | CASSLERAGSPLHF
TRBJ2-4 | TRBV4-1 | CASSGRDPKNIQYF
TRBJ1-5 | TRBV12-3/TRBV12-4 | CASSSGTGSHNQPQHF
TRBJ2-5 | TRBV3-1 | CASSMGTSGSQETQYF
TRBJ2-1 | TRBV5-1 | CASSLEGSGVNEQFF
TRBJ2-7 | TRBV27 | CASRWGYEQYF
TRBJ1-4 | TRBV27 | CASSLDRVGEKLFF
TRBJ2-3 | TRBV12-3/TRBV12-4 | CASSLGGGAQDTQYF
TRBJ2-7 | TRBV25-1 | CASTGRDDRYEQYF
TRBJ1-1 | TRBV5-1 | CASSSRQGPNTEAFF
TRBJ2-7 | TRBV21-1 | CASSKRPDRGDIEQYF
TRBJ1-5 | TRBV6-1 | CASSHGTGLNQPQHF
TRBJ1-1 | TRBV28 | CASSNRVPTEAFF
TRBJ1-3 | TRBV6-5 | CASSHRSGRGSGNTIYF
TRBJ2-3 | TRBV28 | CASSTSDTQYF
TRBJ1-6 | TRBV20-1 | CSASSSYSPLHF
TRBJ2-1 | TRBV20-1 | CSASGLAGSYNEQFF
TRBJ2-3 | TRBV20-1 | CSASSNDFSPGPTDTQYF
TRBJ2-2 | TRBV29-1 | CSALAGAVGELFF
TRBJ1-1 | TRBV28 | CASRGQGYTEAFF
TRBJ2-5 | TRBV7-2 | CASSPFGQKETQYF
TRBJ2-7 | TRBV5-5 | CASSLAELAAFYEQYF
TRBJ2-2 | TRBV6-1 | CASRLAGGRTGELFF
TRBJ2-3 | TRBV7-8 | CASSLSVTSGVTQYF